Sequencing of this T cell receptor (beta chain) was carried out in a study of PD-L1 blockade in urothelial cancer. In the study overall: Prior chemotherapy ranged from 0 to 3 regimens per patient.

Study results and caveats: Below-median blood TCR clonality before treatment forecast better survival.

Libraries were prepared by immunoSEQ multiplex PCR; TCRdb keeps only in-frame clonotypes and omits some of them. In the table there are 45,000 to 55,000 clones, 79% of which are singletons. Of note for this clone: Its cognate antigen is unknown.

V trimming: 3 bases; J trimming: 13 bases; junction bases outside the gene matches: 9. The germline V gene encodes CDR1 SGDLS and CDR2 YYNGEE. The CDR3 is 13 amino acids. Time point reported: pretreatment peripheral blood. The sequence derives from a man in his sixties or seventies with urothelial cancer. V and J are TRBV9 and TRBJ2-5, with 10 bases lining up with TRBD1. This sample comprised PBMCs, obtained around atezolizumab (anti-PD-L1) treatment. The chain's CDR3 is CASSASLDRGLYF. The CDR3 DNA reads TGTGCCAGCAGCGCATCCCTGGACAGGGGGTTGTACTTC.